Below, 14 T cell receptor beta chains from the same sample are listed, as sequenced in a study of blood T cell repertoires in COVID-19 (dated by TCRdb to the early 2020s). The protocol used for the library was the immunoSEQ multiplex PCR assay. The table was pulled from immuneACCESS by TCRdb, which kept in-frame rearrangements only. Such tables lose some clones; where checked, under half of the loss comes from unresolved V genes, and the rest has no known cause. For this sample the table gives some 210,000 clones, of which roughly nine tenths were detected only once. The biggest ten clones account for over 0.75% of the sample. The specimen was peripheral blood. The receptor set was obtained from a man between 60 and 70 years old with COVID-19, enrolled during active disease.

The rearrangement links TRBV14 to TRBJ2-7, with D possibly matching TRBD1 (6 bases). The length of the CDR3 is 14 residues. Germline CDR1 is SGHDN and CDR2 is FVKESK. The V gene lost 4 bases and the J gene lost 3 bases, with 13 bases spanning the gap. The CDR3 coding sequence is TGTGCCAGCAGCCCGCTGACAGGTATCTACGAGCAGTACTTC. This codes for CASSPLTGIYEQYF.

CDR3 in amino acids: CASNRVQGSYNEQFF. The DNA of the CDR3 is TGTGCCAGCAACCGTGTACAGGGCTCCTACAATGAGCAGTTCTTC. The V gene is TRBV11-2, the J gene TRBJ2-1, with D possibly TRBD1 on 6 matching bases. Germline V gene sequence: CDR1 SGHAT, CDR2 FQNNGV. This CDR3 has 15 residues. V was trimmed by 7 bases and J by 0 bases, leaving 13 bases between them.

This chain joins TRBV27 and TRBJ2-7, with 11 bases identical to TRBD1. In germline, CDR1 is MNHEY, CDR2 SMNVEV (reference sequence). The CDR3 has 14 residues. Losses at the gene ends were 7 bases for V and 2 bases for J; bases not matched to a gene: 4. CDR3 amino acids: CASTVGQGAYEQYF. The CDR3 DNA sequence: TGTGCCAGCACCGTGGGACAGGGGGCCTACGAGCAGTACTTC.

A single count supports this clone. The genes are TRBV28 and TRBJ2-2; 8 nucleotides align to TRBD1. The germline V gene has CDR1 MDHEN and CDR2 SYDVKM. The CDR3 is 16 amino acids. After removal of 6 bases from V and 1 base from J, the junction contained 7 bases not matched to a gene. The CDR3 loop is CASSPTGTGNTGELFF. CDR3 nucleotide sequence: TGTGCCAGCAGCCCAACCGGGACAGGGAACACCGGGGAGCTGTTTTTT.

The rearrangement uses TRBV7-2 and TRBJ1-1; 10 positions match TRBD1. J gave up 1 base and V 2 bases, and 10 bases lay outside the gene matches. Germline assignment: CDR1 SGHTA and CDR2 FQGNSA. CDR3 length: 18 residues. The DNA of the CDR3 is TGTGCCAGCAGCTTAAGCCCTTTTAGGGACAGGGGGAACACTGAAGCTTTCTTT. Its protein product is CASSLSPFRDRGNTEAFF.

The rearrangement uses TRBV30 and TRBJ2-2, with 9 bases lining up with TRBD2. This CDR3 is 15 amino acids long. V gave up 2 bases and J gave up 5 bases; unmatched junction bases: 6. Per the germline V gene, CDR1 is GTSNPN and CDR2 is SVGIG (reference sequence). The CDR3 reads CAWSSLSGRTGELFF. DNA of the CDR3: TGTGCCTGGAGTAGCCTGAGCGGGAGGACCGGGGAGCTGTTTTTT.

This rearrangement joins TRBV7-2 to TRBJ2-1, with TRBD2 matching over 8 bases. The CDR3 runs to 15 residues. Germline V gene lookup returns CDR1 SGHTA and CDR2 FQGNSA. Trimming at V came to 1 base and at J to 4 bases, leaving 3 bases not matched to a gene. CDR3 sequence: CASSLGTSTYNEQFF. In DNA form, the CDR3 reads TGTGCCAGCAGCTTAGGGACTAGCACATACAATGAGCAGTTCTTC.

This chain uses TRBV3-1 (or the pseudogene TRBV3-2) with TRBJ1-5; the D is unclear. This CDR3 is 13 amino acids long. Germline assignment: CDR1 LGHDT and CDR2 YNNKEL (reference sequence). V lost 3 bases, J lost 5 bases, and 8 bases lay in between. CDR3 DNA: TGTGCCAGCAGCCACGAGGGTTATCAGCCCCAGCATTTT. Protein: CASSHEGYQPQHF.

This clone was counted a single time. The rearrangement joins TRBV6-5 to TRBJ1-4; D uncertain. CDR1 and CDR2 (germline): MNHEY, SVGAGI. The V and J ends lost 6 bases and 3 bases respectively, with 14 bases between them. The CDR3 runs to 15 residues. CDR3 bases: TGTGCCAGCAGCGACCGTGGAGGGTCTAATGAAAAACTGTTTTTT. This encodes CASSDRGGSNEKLFF.

This clone was counted a single time. The chain links TRBV27 to TRBJ1-2; D possibly corresponds to TRBD1 (5 bases). Trimming cost V 5 bases and J 6 bases, with 16 bases left between them. The CDR3 is 14 amino acids. Germline-derived CDR1 and CDR2 are MNHEY and SMNVEV (reference sequence). CDR3 sequence (DNA): TGTGCCAGCAGTCCCCGAAGGGGAACGGATGGCTACACCTTC. Amino acids: CASSPRRGTDGYTF.

The chain combines TRBV7-6 with TRBJ1-1; 8 bases are a match to TRBD1. The V gene end was trimmed by 1 base and the J gene end by 1 base; junction bases not matched to a gene: 2. Germline V gene lookup returns CDR1 SGHVS and CDR2 FNYEAQ. The CDR3 contains 15 residues. The CDR3 region is CASSLGTGRNTEAFF. DNA for the CDR3: TGTGCCAGCAGCTTAGGGACAGGGAGGAACACTGAAGCTTTCTTT.

The J gene is TRBJ2-7, the V gene TRBV5-1; TRBD2 might be the D (7 bases). This CDR3 has 14 amino acids. V was shortened by 1 base and J by 5 bases, with 13 bases between the two germline ends. The germline gives CDR1 SGHRS, CDR2 YFSETQ. The CDR3 nucleotides read TGCGCCAGCAGCTTGAACGGGGGGCCCGACGAGCAGTACTTC. It specifies CASSLNGGPDEQYF.

V and J are TRBV5-1 and TRBJ2-1; TRBD2 matches 9 bases. J gave up 2 bases and V 4 bases, and 4 bases lay outside the gene matches. Germline CDR1 is SGHRS and CDR2 is YFSETQ. This CDR3 spans 15 amino acids. The CDR3 spells CASSPSGGPYNEQFF. The CDR3 bases are TGCGCCAGCAGCCCGAGCGGGGGGCCCTACAATGAGCAGTTCTTC.

The gene calls are TRBV19 and TRBJ2-7, with D perhaps TRBD2 (6 bases). The CDR3 is 13 residues long. The V and J ends lost 5 bases and 8 bases respectively, with 16 bases between them. Germline V lookup: CDR1 LNHDA, CDR2 SQIVND (reference sequence). CDR3 sequence reads: CASSPSEPRKQYF. The CDR3 DNA reads TGTGCCAGTAGTCCTAGCGAACCTCGAAAGCAGTACTTC.